The rows below give T cell receptor beta chains drawn from one sample of a study of T cells in Graves' hyperthyroidism and ophthalmopathy. TCRdb redid the calling of the multiplex PCR reads with MiXCR, one entry per CDR3 protein. Of under 400,000 distinct CDR3 sequences in the sample, nearly 15% were seen once. The sample taken for sequencing was blood. These TCRs come from an older woman with Graves' ophthalmopathy. The CDR3 runs from the conserved cysteine through the conserved F or W. Fields, in order: clone size, V gene, D gene, J gene, CDR3 DNA, CDR3 protein. The D gene is left open where the match is weak. A clone size is listed for some rows: how often the clone was seen (once, few, many), or a class if it is expanded.

clone_size: -; v_call: TRBV28; d_call: TRBD1; j_call: TRBJ1-4; cdr3_nt: TGTGCCAGCAGTAAGCGGACAGGGGGCGATGGCGAAAAACTGTTTTTT; cdr3_aa: CASSKRTGGDGEKLFF
clone_size: -; v_call: TRBV19; d_call: TRBD1; j_call: TRBJ1-2; cdr3_nt: TGTGCCAGTAGTATCGTTCGGGACAGTCCGGGTGGCTACACCTTC; cdr3_aa: CASSIVRDSPGGYTF
clone_size: many; v_call: TRBV30; d_call: -; j_call: TRBJ2-2; cdr3_nt: TGTGCCTGGAGTGTAGCCGGGGAGCTGTTTTTT; cdr3_aa: CAWSVAGELFF
clone_size: -; v_call: TRBV6-5; d_call: TRBD2; j_call: TRBJ2-2; cdr3_nt: TGTGCCAGCAGTTTACGGGAGGGAGACGCCGGGGAGCTGTTTTTT; cdr3_aa: CASSLREGDAGELFF
clone_size: few; v_call: TRBV3-1; d_call: TRBD2; j_call: TRBJ2-7; cdr3_nt: TGTGCCAGCAGCCAATGGGGAAGCGGGAGGGCCCGCGACGAGCAGTACTTC; cdr3_aa: CASSQWGSGRARDEQYF
clone_size: many; v_call: TRBV28; d_call: -; j_call: TRBJ1-5; cdr3_nt: TGTGCCAGCAGTTTAGTACAAGGACTGGGAAGCAATCAGCCCCAGCATTTT; cdr3_aa: CASSLVQGLGSNQPQHF
clone_size: many; v_call: TRBV18; d_call: -; j_call: TRBJ2-3; cdr3_nt: TGTGCCAGCTCACCAAACCAGCGGAGCACAGATACGCAGTATTTT; cdr3_aa: CASSPNQRSTDTQYF
clone_size: -; v_call: TRBV12-3/TRBV12-4; d_call: -; j_call: TRBJ2-1; cdr3_nt: TGTGCCAGCCGGCGGGCAGCCCTCGTAGATGAGCGGTTCTTC; cdr3_aa: CASRRAALVDERFF
clone_size: -; v_call: TRBV20-1; d_call: -; j_call: TRBJ2-7; cdr3_nt: TGCAGTACCGGGACAACCTCCTACGAGCAGTACTTC; cdr3_aa: CSTGTTSYEQYF
clone_size: -; v_call: TRBV15; d_call: -; j_call: TRBJ1-4; cdr3_nt: TGTGCCACCAGCAGCTCCGGACGGGAAAAACTGTTTTTT; cdr3_aa: CATSSSGREKLFF
clone_size: -; v_call: TRBV25-1; d_call: TRBD1; j_call: TRBJ1-5; cdr3_nt: TGTGCCAGGGGGGACAGGGGAGATCAGCCCCAGCATTTT; cdr3_aa: CARGDRGDQPQHF
clone_size: many; v_call: TRBV5-4; d_call: -; j_call: TRBJ2-3; cdr3_nt: TGTGCCAGCAGCTTGTTTAGCGGCCACAAAGGAGATACGCAGTATTTT; cdr3_aa: CASSLFSGHKGDTQYF
clone_size: many; v_call: TRBV6-1; d_call: -; j_call: TRBJ2-7; cdr3_nt: TGTGCCAGCAGTGTCCCCGGGGGCAGGTACGAGCAGTACTTC; cdr3_aa: CASSVPGGRYEQYF
clone_size: -; v_call: TRBV15; d_call: -; j_call: TRBJ1-1; cdr3_nt: TGTGCCACCAGCAACAGGGACGGCTGGGGGGCTGAAGCTTTCTTT; cdr3_aa: CATSNRDGWGAEAFF
clone_size: many; v_call: TRBV5-1; d_call: -; j_call: TRBJ2-7; cdr3_nt: TGCGCCAGCAGCTTTTTCCAGGGTCCCGAGCAGTACTTC; cdr3_aa: CASSFFQGPEQYF
clone_size: -; v_call: TRBV9; d_call: TRBD2; j_call: TRBJ2-2; cdr3_nt: TGTGCCAGCAGCGTAGGACGCCAGCGGGGGAACACCGGGGAGCTGTTTTTT; cdr3_aa: CASSVGRQRGNTGELFF
clone_size: few; v_call: TRBV5-1; d_call: TRBD2; j_call: TRBJ2-2; cdr3_nt: TGCGCCAGCAGCTTGGCCACTAGCGGGAGTGCGAACACCGGGGAGCTGTTTTTT; cdr3_aa: CASSLATSGSANTGELFF
clone_size: many; v_call: TRBV14; d_call: -; j_call: TRBJ2-5; cdr3_nt: TGTGCCAGCAGCCAAAGCATGAATGGGTCACCGTACTTC; cdr3_aa: CASSQSMNGSPYF
clone_size: -; v_call: TRBV29-1; d_call: -; j_call: TRBJ2-3; cdr3_nt: TGCAGCGCTGACAGCCCCTACGCAGATACGCAGTATTTT; cdr3_aa: CSADSPYADTQYF
clone_size: -; v_call: TRBV10-3; d_call: -; j_call: TRBJ1-3; cdr3_nt: TGTGCCATCAGTGAGCCGGAGAAGGGTGGAAACACCATATATTTT; cdr3_aa: CAISEPEKGGNTIYF
clone_size: few; v_call: TRBV10-3; d_call: -; j_call: TRBJ2-3; cdr3_nt: TGTGCCATCAGGCCCCTCGCGGAGGGGGTAGCTCCTACGTTAGATACGCAGTATTTT; cdr3_aa: CAIRPLAEGVAPTLDTQYF
clone_size: many; v_call: TRBV30; d_call: -; j_call: TRBJ2-7; cdr3_nt: TGTGCCTGGAGTAGGTCGGGAGTGCAGTACTTC; cdr3_aa: CAWSRSGVQYF
clone_size: once; v_call: TRBV20-1; d_call: -; j_call: TRBJ2-1; cdr3_nt: TGCAGTGCGGATAGCGGAGACTTCTACAATGAGCAGTTCTTC; cdr3_aa: CSADSGDFYNEQFF